These T cell receptor beta chains were read from a single sample in a study of blood T cells in healthy people across ages. TCRdb fed the 5' RACE reads into MiXCR, producing one record per CDR3 protein. This table holds 1,300,000 or so distinct CDR3 sequences, around 59% found once. Material for sequencing was blood. These receptor sequences come from a man aged 18 to 30 in good health. The CDR3 runs from the conserved cysteine through the conserved F or W. The order of the fields is CDR3 DNA, CDR3 protein, D gene, J gene, V gene, CDR3 length, clone size. The D gene is left open where the match is weak. Expanded clones get a size class; other rows say once, few or many, or leave the size out.

CDR3nt: TGCGCCAGCAGTGAGTCGGGACAGGGGAACCAAGAGACCCAGTACTTC
CDR3aa: CASSESGQGNQETQYF
d_gene: TRBD1
j_gene: TRBJ2-5
v_gene: TRBV10-1
len: 16
abundance: -

CDR3nt: TGTGCCAGCAGTTTATTGGGGGGGCAGGGATACGAGCAGTACTTC
CDR3aa: CASSLLGGQGYEQYF
d_gene: -
j_gene: TRBJ2-7
v_gene: TRBV27
len: 15
abundance: few

CDR3nt: TGTGCCAGCAAAGTCAGTACCTACGAGCAGTACTTC
CDR3aa: CASKVSTYEQYF
d_gene: -
j_gene: TRBJ2-7
v_gene: TRBV2
len: 12
abundance: -

CDR3nt: TGTGCCAGCAGCCCCTATGGGGGAGTCCTGTTCTTC
CDR3aa: CASSPYGGVLFF
d_gene: -
j_gene: TRBJ2-1
v_gene: TRBV7-9
len: 12
abundance: -

CDR3nt: TGCGCCAGCAGCCAGAGAAGTGGGGAAAACATTCAGTACTTC
CDR3aa: CASSQRSGENIQYF
d_gene: -
j_gene: TRBJ2-4
v_gene: TRBV4-1
len: 14
abundance: -

CDR3nt: TGTGCCAGCAGCCCGTGGGGAGCGGGGGTGATCTCCTACGAGCAGTACTTC
CDR3aa: CASSPWGAGVISYEQYF
d_gene: TRBD2
j_gene: TRBJ2-7
v_gene: TRBV13
len: 17
abundance: once

CDR3nt: TGTGCCAGCAGGTCTTCCCTGTACCAAGAGACCCAGTACTTC
CDR3aa: CASRSSLYQETQYF
d_gene: -
j_gene: TRBJ2-5
v_gene: TRBV27
len: 14
abundance: -

CDR3nt: TGCAGCGTTCTTGGGACAGGGCACTCCTACGAGCAGTACTTC
CDR3aa: CSVLGTGHSYEQYF
d_gene: TRBD1
j_gene: TRBJ2-7
v_gene: TRBV29-1
len: 14
abundance: few

CDR3nt: TGCAGTGCTACGACAGGGGAGAACTATGGCTACACCTTC
CDR3aa: CSATTGENYGYTF
d_gene: TRBD1
j_gene: TRBJ1-2
v_gene: TRBV20-1
len: 13
abundance: few

CDR3nt: TGTGCCAGCAGCTTAGTAGGGGATCAGGGGGAGCAGTACTTC
CDR3aa: CASSLVGDQGEQYF
d_gene: TRBD1
j_gene: TRBJ2-4
v_gene: TRBV7-9
len: 14
abundance: -

CDR3nt: TGTGCCAGCAGTAGAGGACAGGTAGACACTGAAGCTTTCTTT
CDR3aa: CASSRGQVDTEAFF
d_gene: TRBD1
j_gene: TRBJ1-1
v_gene: TRBV27
len: 14
abundance: -

CDR3nt: TGCGCCAGCAGCTTGAAAAGCGTATTCGCCAAAAACATTCAGTACTTC
CDR3aa: CASSLKSVFAKNIQYF
d_gene: -
j_gene: TRBJ2-4
v_gene: TRBV5-1
len: 16
abundance: few

CDR3nt: TGCAGCGTTGCGGGAGACACCGGGGAGCTGTTTTTT
CDR3aa: CSVAGDTGELFF
d_gene: -
j_gene: TRBJ2-2
v_gene: TRBV29-1
len: 12
abundance: few